The rows below give T cell receptor beta chains drawn from one sample of a study of shared clonotypes between healthy human individuals. TCRdb keeps only in-frame clones here, not all; method: immunoSEQ multiplex PCR. The sample lists some 1.5 million clones, 98% occurring once. The sequenced material came from naive CD4+ T cells sorted from blood. These receptors came from a man aged 25-45 years in good health. Each CDR3 is given with its conserved first and last residue. Each record gives: J gene, V gene, CDR3 protein.

TRBJ2-1,TRBV28,CASSLRGLLSYNEQFF
TRBJ2-3,TRBV11-3,CASSPETSGRSTDTQYF
TRBJ2-5,TRBV7-8,CASSLAVGLETQYF
TRBJ2-7,TRBV6-5,CASSYGAGPLRKQYF
TRBJ2-3,TRBV19,CATSRGWTSETDTQYF
TRBJ1-1,TRBV19,CASKATITNTEAFF
TRBJ2-1,TRBV2,CASQNLGGSYNEQFF
TRBJ2-7,TRBV4-3,CASSQGKGRYEQYF
TRBJ2-7,TRBV19,CASSRTKDYEQYF
TRBJ2-7,TRBV13,CASSLNGEQYF
TRBJ2-7,TRBV5-1,CASSRLLAGGGINEQYF
TRBJ2-5,TRBV5-6,CASRGSTETQYF
TRBJ1-4,TRBV11-2,CASSEATNEKLFF
TRBJ2-2,TRBV5-4,CASSLSGSGELFF
TRBJ2-5,TRBV18,CASSPPGGETQYF
TRBJ2-7,TRBV7-2,CASSVDRGHYEQYF
TRBJ2-7,TRBV29-1,CSVRGRQGAYEQYF
TRBJ1-1,TRBV5-1,CASSLDRGDVTEAFF
TRBJ2-7,TRBV6-1,CAYLAGGPYEQYF
TRBJ2-5,TRBV11-2,CASSYGLAGWETQYF
TRBJ1-2,TRBV19,CASSMGSHSRYGYTF
TRBJ1-5,TRBV4-2,CASSQDQGKSNQPQHF
TRBJ2-1,TRBV19,CAAQGSSNEQFF
TRBJ2-7,TRBV9,CASSASPSYEQYF
TRBJ1-5,TRBV5-1,CASSPDRFNQPQHF
TRBJ2-1,TRBV19,CASSILFRDNEQFF
TRBJ2-5,TRBV25-1,CASSEWGRGSQETQYF
TRBJ2-3,TRBV30,CAWRLAGHSTDTQYF
TRBJ2-5,TRBV2,CASSETFAIRQYF
TRBJ2-3,TRBV18,CASSPETSGYTDTQYF
TRBJ2-3,TRBV7-9,CASSPAGPTDTQYF
TRBJ1-2,TRBV7-9,CASSPGLGYGYTF
TRBJ2-1,TRBV14,CASSQHQGKIEQFF
TRBJ2-5,TRBV19,CASSIDWSQETQYF
TRBJ1-1,TRBV10-3,CAISETGRMNTEAFF
TRBJ1-1,TRBV6-5,CASSYSGQGRAFF